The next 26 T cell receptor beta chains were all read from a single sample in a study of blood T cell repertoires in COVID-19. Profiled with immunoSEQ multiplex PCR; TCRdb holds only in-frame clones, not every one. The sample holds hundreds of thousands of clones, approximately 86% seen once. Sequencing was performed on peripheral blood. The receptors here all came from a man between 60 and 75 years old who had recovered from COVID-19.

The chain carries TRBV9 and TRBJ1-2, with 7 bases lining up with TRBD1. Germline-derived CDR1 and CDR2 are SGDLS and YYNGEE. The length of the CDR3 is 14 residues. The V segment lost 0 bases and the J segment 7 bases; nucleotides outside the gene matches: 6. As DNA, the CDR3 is TGTGCCAGCAGCGTAGGCGCAGGGGGTATTGGCTACACCTTC. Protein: CASSVGAGGIGYTF.

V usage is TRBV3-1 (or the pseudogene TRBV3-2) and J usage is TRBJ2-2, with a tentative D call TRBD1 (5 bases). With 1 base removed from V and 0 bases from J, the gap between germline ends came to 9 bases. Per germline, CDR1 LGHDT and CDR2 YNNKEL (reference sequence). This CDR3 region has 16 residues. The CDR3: CASSQGDSTNTGELFF. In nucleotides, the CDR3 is TGTGCCAGCAGCCAAGGTGACAGTACGAACACCGGGGAGCTGTTTTTT.

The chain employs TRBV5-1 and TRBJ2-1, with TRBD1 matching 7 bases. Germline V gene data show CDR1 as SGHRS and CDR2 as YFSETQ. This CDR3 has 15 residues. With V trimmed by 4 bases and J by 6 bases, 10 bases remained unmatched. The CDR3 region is CASSTQSTGFNEQFF. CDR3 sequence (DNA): TGCGCCAGCAGCACCCAATCGACAGGGTTCAATGAGCAGTTCTTC.

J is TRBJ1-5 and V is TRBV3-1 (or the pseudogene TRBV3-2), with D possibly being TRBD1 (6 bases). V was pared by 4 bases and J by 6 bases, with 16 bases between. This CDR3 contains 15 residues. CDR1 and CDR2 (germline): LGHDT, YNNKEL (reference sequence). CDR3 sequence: CASSPRQDRSQPQHF. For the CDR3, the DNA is TGTGCCAGCAGCCCCAGACAGGATAGGAGTCAGCCCCAGCATTTT.

CDR3 DNA sequence: TGTGCCAGTAGTACCCTGTATACAGGGTTTCGCGGCTACACCTTC. Amino acids: CASSTLYTGFRGYTF. The V call is TRBV19, the J call TRBJ1-2, with D perhaps TRBD1 (6 bases). Germline CDR1 and CDR2: LNHDA and SQIVND (reference sequence). V lost 4 bases and J 8 bases, leaving 20 bases between the germline ends. The CDR3 is 15 amino acids. The variable domain in full, completed from reference TRBV19 and TRBJ1-2, reads DGGITQSPKYLFRKEGQNVTLSCEQNLNHDAMYWYRQDPGQGLRLIYYSQIVNDFQKGDIAEGYSVSREKKESFPLTVTSAQKNPTAFYLCASSTLYTGFRGYTFGSGTRLTVV.

The CDR3 nucleotides are TGTGCCAGCAGCCCGAGAGGGCGGGGCACAGATACGCAGTATTTT. Its translation: CASSPRGRGTDTQYF. V gene TRBV11-2 combines with J gene TRBJ2-3; D is perhaps TRBD2 (5 bases). The CDR3 is 15 amino acids. Germline V gene data show CDR1 as SGHAT and CDR2 as FQNNGV. V was pared by 5 bases and J by 1 base, with 13 bases between.

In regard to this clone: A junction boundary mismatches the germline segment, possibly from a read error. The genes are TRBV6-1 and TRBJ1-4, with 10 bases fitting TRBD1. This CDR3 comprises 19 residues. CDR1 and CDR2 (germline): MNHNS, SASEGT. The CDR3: CASREGQGGSKFTNEKLFF. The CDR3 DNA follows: TGTGCCAGCAGGGAAGGACAGGGGGGATCTAAATTCACTAATGAAAAACTGTTTTTT.

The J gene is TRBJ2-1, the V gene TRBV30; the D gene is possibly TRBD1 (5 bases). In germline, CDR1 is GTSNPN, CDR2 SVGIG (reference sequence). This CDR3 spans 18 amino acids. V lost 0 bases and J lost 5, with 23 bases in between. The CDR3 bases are TGTGCCTGGAGTGTGCCCTACTTGGGTCCAGGGAACGACAATGAGCAGTTCTTC. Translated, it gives CAWSVPYLGPGNDNEQFF.

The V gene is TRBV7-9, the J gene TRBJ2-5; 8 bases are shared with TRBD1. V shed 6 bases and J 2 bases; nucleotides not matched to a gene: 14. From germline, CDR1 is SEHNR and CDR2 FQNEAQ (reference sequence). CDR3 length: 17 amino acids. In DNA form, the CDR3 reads TGTGCCAGCAGGGAAAGGACAGGGCTCGCCCTTCAAGAGACCCAGTACTTC. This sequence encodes CASRERTGLALQETQYF.

DNA of the CDR3: TGTGCCAGCAGCTTAGATTCCGGAGCGGGAAGGGGCGAGACCCAGTACTTC. Protein: CASSLDSGAGRGETQYF. The chain combines TRBV11-2 with TRBJ2-5; 7 nucleotides align to TRBD2. The V and J ends lost 0 bases and 5 bases, in that order; junction bases with no gene match: 12. The germline V gene has CDR1 SGHAT and CDR2 FQNNGV. The CDR3 covers 17 residues.

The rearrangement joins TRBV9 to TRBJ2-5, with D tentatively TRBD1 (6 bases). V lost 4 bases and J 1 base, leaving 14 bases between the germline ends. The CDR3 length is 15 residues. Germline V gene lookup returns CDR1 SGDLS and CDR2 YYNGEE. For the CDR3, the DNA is TGTGCCAGCAGCACTCAGGGGTCCCCCCAAGAGACCCAGTACTTC. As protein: CASSTQGSPQETQYF.

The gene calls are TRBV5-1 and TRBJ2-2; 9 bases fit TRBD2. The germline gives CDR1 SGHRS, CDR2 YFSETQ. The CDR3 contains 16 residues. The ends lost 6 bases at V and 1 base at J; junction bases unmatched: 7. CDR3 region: CASNPLAGLNTGELFF. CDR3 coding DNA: TGCGCCAGCAATCCCCTAGCGGGATTGAACACCGGGGAGCTGTTTTTT.

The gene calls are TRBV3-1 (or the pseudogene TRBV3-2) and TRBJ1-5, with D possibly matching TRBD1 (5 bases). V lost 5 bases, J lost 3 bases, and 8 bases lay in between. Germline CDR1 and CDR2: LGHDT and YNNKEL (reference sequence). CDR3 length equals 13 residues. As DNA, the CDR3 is TGTGCCAGCAGCGGGGCGTTCAATCAGCCCCAGCATTTT. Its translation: CASSGAFNQPQHF.

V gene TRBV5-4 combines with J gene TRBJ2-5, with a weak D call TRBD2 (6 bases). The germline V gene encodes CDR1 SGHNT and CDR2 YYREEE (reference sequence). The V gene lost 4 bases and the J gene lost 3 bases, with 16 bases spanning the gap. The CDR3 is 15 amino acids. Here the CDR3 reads CASSKMDGGKETQYF. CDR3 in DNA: TGTGCCAGCAGCAAAATGGACGGGGGAAAAGAGACCCAGTACTTC.

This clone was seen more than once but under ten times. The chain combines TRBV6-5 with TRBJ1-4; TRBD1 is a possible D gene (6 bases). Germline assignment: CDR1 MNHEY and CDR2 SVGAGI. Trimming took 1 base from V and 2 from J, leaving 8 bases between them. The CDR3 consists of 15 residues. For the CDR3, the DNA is TGTGCCAGCAGTTACTTGGGACACACTAATGAAAAACTGTTTTTT. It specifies CASSYLGHTNEKLFF.

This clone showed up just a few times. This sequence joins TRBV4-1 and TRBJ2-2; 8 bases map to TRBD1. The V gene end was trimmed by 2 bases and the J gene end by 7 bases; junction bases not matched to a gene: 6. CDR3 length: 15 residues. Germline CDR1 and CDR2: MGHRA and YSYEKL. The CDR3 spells CASSQRTGTGGELFF. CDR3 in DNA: TGCGCCAGCAGCCAACGGACAGGGACGGGCGGGGAGCTGTTTTTT.

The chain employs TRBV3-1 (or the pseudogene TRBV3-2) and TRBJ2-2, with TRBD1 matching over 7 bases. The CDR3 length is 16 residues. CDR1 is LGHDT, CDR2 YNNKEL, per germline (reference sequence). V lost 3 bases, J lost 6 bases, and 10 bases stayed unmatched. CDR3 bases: TGTGCCAGCAGCCATACAGGGGCTATTCCCTCCGGGGAGCTGTTTTTT. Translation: CASSHTGAIPSGELFF.

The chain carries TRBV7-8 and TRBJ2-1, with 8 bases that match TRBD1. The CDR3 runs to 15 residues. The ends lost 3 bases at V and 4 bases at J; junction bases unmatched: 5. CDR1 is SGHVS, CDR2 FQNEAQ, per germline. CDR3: CASSFQGASYNEQFF. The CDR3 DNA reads TGTGCCAGCAGCTTTCAGGGGGCGTCATACAATGAGCAGTTCTTC.

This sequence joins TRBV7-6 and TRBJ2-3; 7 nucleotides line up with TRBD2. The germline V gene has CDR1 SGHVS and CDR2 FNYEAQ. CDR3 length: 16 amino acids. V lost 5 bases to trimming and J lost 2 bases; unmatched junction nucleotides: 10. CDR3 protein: CASSRSGFSFTDTQYF. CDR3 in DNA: TGTGCCAGCAGCCGTAGCGGGTTTTCATTCACAGATACGCAGTATTTT.

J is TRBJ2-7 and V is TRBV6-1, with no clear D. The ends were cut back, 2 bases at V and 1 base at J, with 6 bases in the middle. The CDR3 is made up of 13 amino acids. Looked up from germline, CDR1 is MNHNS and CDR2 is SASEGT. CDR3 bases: TGTGCCAGCAGTGAAACCCTATCCTACGAGCAGTACTTC. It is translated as CASSETLSYEQYF.

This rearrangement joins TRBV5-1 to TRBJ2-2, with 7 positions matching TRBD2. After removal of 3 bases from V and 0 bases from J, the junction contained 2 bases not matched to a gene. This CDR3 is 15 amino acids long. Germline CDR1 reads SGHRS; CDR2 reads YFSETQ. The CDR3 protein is CASSWGGSNTGELFF. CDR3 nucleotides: TGCGCCAGCAGCTGGGGGGGTTCGAACACCGGGGAGCTGTTTTTT.

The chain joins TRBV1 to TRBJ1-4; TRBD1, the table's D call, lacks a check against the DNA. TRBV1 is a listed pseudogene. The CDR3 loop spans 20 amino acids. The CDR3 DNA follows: TGCACCAGCAGCCTGGGGCGCGGACAGGTTCCCGCGGGCGCTAATGAAAAACTGTTTTTT. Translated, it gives CTSSLGRGQVPAGANEKLFF.

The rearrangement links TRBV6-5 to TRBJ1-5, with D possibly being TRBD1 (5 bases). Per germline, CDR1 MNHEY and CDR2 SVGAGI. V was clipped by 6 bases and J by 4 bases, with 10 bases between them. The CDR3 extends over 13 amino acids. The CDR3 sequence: CASREGLNQPQHF. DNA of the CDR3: TGTGCCAGCAGGGAGGGACTTAATCAGCCCCAGCATTTT.

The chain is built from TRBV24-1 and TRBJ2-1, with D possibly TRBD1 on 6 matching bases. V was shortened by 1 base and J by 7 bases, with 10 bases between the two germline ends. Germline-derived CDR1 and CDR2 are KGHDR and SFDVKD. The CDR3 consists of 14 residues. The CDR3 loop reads CATSDFTGSNEQFF. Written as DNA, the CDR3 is TGTGCCACCAGTGATTTTACAGGGAGTAATGAGCAGTTCTTC.

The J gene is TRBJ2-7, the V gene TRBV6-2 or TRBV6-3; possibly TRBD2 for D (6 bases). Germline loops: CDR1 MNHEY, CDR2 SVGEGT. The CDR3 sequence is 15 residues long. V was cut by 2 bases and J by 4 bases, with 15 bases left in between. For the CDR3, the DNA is TGTGCCAGCAGTTACGGGCGGGGCTATGGGTACGAGCAGTACTTC. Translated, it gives CASSYGRGYGYEQYF.

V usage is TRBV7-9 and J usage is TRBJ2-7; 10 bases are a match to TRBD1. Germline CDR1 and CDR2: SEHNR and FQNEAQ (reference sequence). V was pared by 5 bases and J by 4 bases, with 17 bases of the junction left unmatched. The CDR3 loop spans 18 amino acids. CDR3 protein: CASSQPSPRQGAPYEQYF. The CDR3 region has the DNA TGTGCCAGCAGCCAACCTAGCCCTCGACAGGGGGCGCCTTACGAGCAGTACTTC.